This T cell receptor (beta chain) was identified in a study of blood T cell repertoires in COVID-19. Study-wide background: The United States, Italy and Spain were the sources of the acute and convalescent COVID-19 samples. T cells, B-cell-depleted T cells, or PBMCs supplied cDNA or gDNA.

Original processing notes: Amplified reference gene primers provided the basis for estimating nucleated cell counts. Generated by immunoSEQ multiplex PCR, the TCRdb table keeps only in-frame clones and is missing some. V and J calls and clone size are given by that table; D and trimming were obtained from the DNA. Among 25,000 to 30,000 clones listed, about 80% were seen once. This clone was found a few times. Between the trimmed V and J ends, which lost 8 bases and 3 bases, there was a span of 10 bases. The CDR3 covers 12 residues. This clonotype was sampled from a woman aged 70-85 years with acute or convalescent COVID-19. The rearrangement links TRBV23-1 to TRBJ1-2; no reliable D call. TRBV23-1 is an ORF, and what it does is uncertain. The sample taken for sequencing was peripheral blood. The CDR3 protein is CASFPTYYGYTF. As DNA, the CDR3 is TGCGCCAGCTTTCCAACTTACTATGGCTACACCTTC.